This T cell receptor beta chain was recovered during a study of low-dose radiotherapy and immunotherapy resistance in tumors. Priming of first-strand cDNA relied on TRAV- and TRBV-specific primers (covering alpha and beta chains). The TCRs were subjected to amplification over roughly 18 PCR cycles employing a constant-region primer in conjunction with a V-primer adapter. Isolated mRNA underwent amplification by in vitro transcription. TCRdb reanalysed the reads using MiXCR and keeps one entry per CDR3 protein. This table has roughly 90,000 distinct CDR3 sequences, 20% to 25% appearing once. Time point denoted: after trial treatment. Noted treatment: LDRT plus nivolumab, ipilimumab, low-dose cyclophosphamide and aspirin (RACIN trial). The ends lost 4 bases at V and 0 bases at J; junction bases unmatched: 2. CDR1 and CDR2 (germline): MNHNS, SASEGT. The CDR3 is made up of 15 amino acids.

The TCR originated in a female donor with ovarian cancer. Sample: PBMCs, taken after low-dose radiotherapy plus immunotherapy. V usage is TRBV6-1 and J usage is TRBJ1-5, with 8 bases identical to TRBD1. The chain's CDR3 is CASSGTGNSNQPQHF. CDR3 in DNA: TGTGCCAGCAGTGGGACAGGGAATAGCAATCAGCCCCAGCATTTT.